Below are 30 T cell receptor beta chains sequenced from a single sample in a study of T cell clonotyping in hematopoietic cell transplantation. Produced via immunoSEQ multiplex PCR; TCRdb's table is partial and in-frame only. The table has 10,000 to 14,000 clones, about 91% seen once. The sample in question was PBMCs, obtained 100 days after allogeneic stem cell transplant. The receptor set was obtained from a female patient aged 60 or older who had an allogeneic stem cell transplant from an unrelated donor, so the T cells may come from the graft donor. Some clones in this sample may be carry-over from other donors' samples.

DNA of the CDR3: TGTGCCAGCAGCCAAGATCGCGGTAGGGAGCAGTACTTC. Amino acid sequence: CASSQDRGREQYF. The chain carries TRBV4-2 and TRBJ2-7; D is ambiguous. The CDR3 runs 13 residues. V lost 0 bases to trimming and J lost 7 bases, with 10 bases between them. Germline CDR1 and CDR2: LGHNA and YNFKEQ.

Turning to this clone: A read error is likely, as this CDR3 ends without the conserved phenylalanine or tryptophan. The limits of the CDR3 on the DNA are not certain, so only TCRdb's listed CDR3 is given. The chain recombines TRBV19 with TRBJ1-3; the DNA was not compared with TRBD1, the D call given in the table. The CDR3 adds up to 9 amino acids, both ends counted. Germline V gives CDR1 LNHDA, CDR2 SQIVND (reference sequence). This CDR3 reads CAIGTVVFR.

This rearrangement joins TRBV7-2 to TRBJ1-4; D unresolved. V lost 3 bases and J lost 3, with 5 bases in between. This CDR3 region has 13 residues. The germline V gene has CDR1 SGHTA and CDR2 FQGNSA. CDR3 sequence: CASSFVSNEKLFF. As DNA, the CDR3 is TGTGCCAGCAGCTTCGTATCTAATGAAAAACTGTTTTTT.

The V and J genes are TRBV15 and TRBJ2-2; a possible D gene is TRBD2 (5 bases). Trimming shortened V by 11 bases and J by 5 bases, and 9 bases separated the two germline ends. CDR3 length: 11 residues. Germline CDR1 and CDR2: LNHNV and YYDKDF (reference sequence). The CDR3 loop reads CAVSGTGELFF. In DNA form, the CDR3 reads TGTGCCGTCAGCGGTACCGGGGAGCTGTTTTTT.

V usage is TRBV7-3 and J usage is TRBJ2-3; D ambiguous. The germline CDR1 and CDR2 sequences are SGHTA and FQGTGA. This CDR3 is 13 amino acids long. Trimming took 5 bases from V and 2 from J, leaving 8 bases between them. CDR3 in amino acids: CASSPIPTDTQYF. The CDR3 nucleotides read TGTGCCAGCAGCCCCATCCCCACAGATACGCAGTATTTT.

The V and J genes are TRBV9 and TRBJ2-5; 11 positions agree with TRBD2. Trimming removed 0 bases from V and 7 bases from J; junction bases left unmatched: 8. The CDR3 length is 16 residues. The germline gives CDR1 SGDLS, CDR2 YYNGEE. CDR3 in DNA: TGTGCCAGCAGCGTAGGAATAGCGGGAGGGCCGGTGACCCAGTACTTC. This codes for CASSVGIAGGPVTQYF.

The V gene is TRBV27, the J gene TRBJ2-7; perhaps TRBD1 as D (5 bases). Trimming cost V 5 bases and J 3 bases, with 17 bases left between them. This CDR3 has 15 amino acids. CDR1 is MNHEY, CDR2 SMNVEV, per germline (reference sequence). The CDR3 here is CASSTPGRALYEQYF. The DNA of the CDR3 is TGTGCCAGCAGTACCCCGGGCAGGGCACTCTACGAGCAGTACTTC.

This chain links TRBV28 with TRBJ1-5, with 8 bases identical to TRBD1. V shed 6 bases and J 3 bases; nucleotides not matched to a gene: 7. Looked up from germline, CDR1 is MDHEN and CDR2 is SYDVKM. The CDR3 totals 15 residues. The CDR3 loop is CASSLGDRLNQPQHF. CDR3 coding DNA: TGTGCCAGCAGCTTGGGGGACAGGCTCAATCAGCCCCAGCATTTT.

The chain recombines TRBV15 with TRBJ2-1; the D gene is possibly TRBD2 (6 bases). The V end lost 1 base, the J end lost 3 bases, and 10 bases lay between the germline ends. This CDR3 region has 15 residues. CDR1 LNHNV and CDR2 YYDKDF come from the germline V gene (reference sequence). For the CDR3, the DNA is TGTGCCACCAGCAGAGGTCGGGAGTACTACAATGAGCAGTTCTTC. Its protein is CATSRGREYYNEQFF. The full variable domain, rest sourced from reference TRBV15 and TRBJ2-1, is DAMVIQNPRYQVTQFGKPVTLSCSQTLNHNVMYWYQQKSSQAPKLLFHYYDKDFNNEADTPDNFQSRRPNTSFCFLDIRSPGLGDTAMYLCATSRGREYYNEQFFGPGTRLTVL.

V usage is TRBV7-8 and J usage is TRBJ1-5; D gene unclear. Germline assignment: CDR1 SGHVS and CDR2 FQNEAQ. Trimming removed 1 base from V and 1 base from J, with 8 bases in between. The CDR3 contains 15 residues. The CDR3 reads CASSLDWSSNQPQHF. As DNA, the CDR3 is TGTGCCAGCAGCTTAGATTGGTCGAGCAATCAGCCCCAGCATTTT.

The chain carries TRBV6-5 and TRBJ2-7, with 7 nucleotides matching TRBD2. This CDR3 has 13 amino acids. V dropped 5 bases and J dropped 4; count of bases not matched to a gene: 5. Germline values: CDR1 MNHEY, CDR2 SVGAGI. CDR3 nucleotides: TGTGCCAGCAGTAGCGGGGTACTGTACGAGCAGTACTTC. Its protein is CASSSGVLYEQYF.

The chain employs TRBV19 and TRBJ2-7; 7 nucleotides agree with TRBD2. The V segment lost 3 bases and the J segment 7 bases; nucleotides outside the gene matches: 12. The CDR3 extends over 15 amino acids. Germline V CDR1 and CDR2: LNHDA, SQIVND (reference sequence). This CDR3 is CASSIGGSALLEQYF. DNA of the CDR3: TGTGCCAGTAGTATCGGCGGGAGCGCCCTCTTGGAGCAGTACTTC.

The chain employs TRBV15 and TRBJ1-4; possibly TRBD1 for D (6 bases). V was clipped by 5 bases and J by 7 bases, with 26 bases between them. The CDR3 runs to 18 residues. Germline CDR1 is LNHNV and CDR2 is YYDKDF (reference sequence). Written as DNA, the CDR3 is TGTGCCACCAGCGGATACGGACAGCAGTTCTCCAATGGTGAAAAACTGTTTTTT. Translating it yields CATSGYGQQFSNGEKLFF. The complete variable domain, with remaining parts taken from reference TRBV15 and TRBJ1-4, reads DAMVIQNPRYQVTQFGKPVTLSCSQTLNHNVMYWYQQKSSQAPKLLFHYYDKDFNNEADTPDNFQSRRPNTSFCFLDIRSPGLGDTAMYLCATSGYGQQFSNGEKLFFGSGTQLSVL.

The genes are TRBV29-1 and TRBJ1-1, with D possibly matching TRBD1 (5 bases). This CDR3 has 11 residues. CDR1 SQVTM and CDR2 ANQGSEA come from the germline V gene. Trimming left V 7 bases short and J 9 bases short, with 15 bases between. Written as DNA, the CDR3 is TGCAGCGGGGGGACGGTACTTAAAGCTTTCTTT. Encoded protein: CSGGTVLKAFF.

V and J are TRBV4-1 and TRBJ2-1, with 12 bases matching TRBD2. The germline V gene encodes CDR1 MGHRA and CDR2 YSYEKL. The CDR3 runs 18 residues. Germline trimming cut 3 bases from V and 5 bases from J; bases unmatched to any gene: 11. The CDR3 region is CASSQLDMGLAGHNEQFF. In nucleotides, the CDR3 is TGCGCCAGCAGCCAGCTGGATATGGGACTAGCGGGTCACAATGAGCAGTTCTTC.

The chain carries TRBV7-9 and TRBJ1-1; D is ambiguous. The CDR3 totals 12 residues. Trimming cost V 5 bases and J 8 bases, with 12 bases left between them. The germline V gene encodes CDR1 SEHNR and CDR2 FQNEAQ (reference sequence). The CDR3 spells CASSGQEAEAFF. Written as DNA, the CDR3 is TGTGCCAGCAGCGGTCAGGAAGCCGAAGCTTTCTTT. Complete variable domain (other parts from reference TRBV7-9 and TRBJ1-1): DTGVSQNPRHKITKRGQNVTFRCDPISEHNRLYWYRQTLGQGPEFLTYFQNEAQLEKSRLLSDRFSAERPKGSFSTLEIQRTEQGDSAMYLCASSGQEAEAFFGQGTRLTVV.

V gene TRBV19 combines with J gene TRBJ2-2; TRBD2 matches 15 bases. This CDR3 spans 17 amino acids. After removal of 5 bases from V and 1 base from J, the junction contained 2 bases not matched to a gene. Per germline, CDR1 LNHDA and CDR2 SQIVND (reference sequence). This CDR3 reads CASSAGLAGGNTGELFF. CDR3 sequence (DNA): TGTGCCAGTAGTGCGGGACTAGCGGGAGGGAACACCGGGGAGCTGTTTTTT.

The rearrangement links TRBV19 to TRBJ1-1; D is possibly TRBD1 (5 bases). V was pared by 10 bases and J by 0 bases, with 15 bases between. The CDR3 loop spans 14 amino acids. CDR1 and CDR2 from the germline V gene are LNHDA and SQIVND (reference sequence). CDR3 nucleotides: TGTGCCACCAGTTTCGCCAGGGTGAACACTGAAGCTTTCTTT. Translating it yields CATSFARVNTEAFF.

This clone is a singleton in its sample. The rearrangement links TRBV4-1 to TRBJ2-7; TRBD1 agrees at 7 bases. The V gene end was trimmed by 4 bases and the J gene end by 4 bases; junction bases not matched to a gene: 10. Germline values: CDR1 MGHRA, CDR2 YSYEKL. CDR3 length: 15 amino acids. In DNA form, the CDR3 reads TGCGCCAGCAGCCCTTTAAAGGGGGCGCAGTACGAGCAGTACTTC. This codes for CASSPLKGAQYEQYF.

The chain links TRBV7-2 to TRBJ1-1; 7 bases line up with TRBD1. The V segment lost 5 bases and the J segment 1 base; nucleotides outside the gene matches: 4. Germline CDR1 and CDR2: SGHTA and FQGNSA. This CDR3 has 14 residues. The CDR3 DNA follows: TGTGCCAGCAGCAGACAGGGAAGGAACACTGAAGCTTTCTTT. This translates into CASSRQGRNTEAFF. Combining the CDR3 with reference TRBV7-2 and TRBJ1-1 gives the whole variable domain GAGVSQSPSNKVTEKGKDVELRCDPISGHTALYWYRQSLGQGLEFLIYFQGNSAPDKSGLPSDRFSAERTGGSVSTLTIQRTQQEDSAVYLCASSRQGRNTEAFFGQGTRLTVV.

This clone was counted a single time. This chain joins TRBV9 and TRBJ1-2, with a weak D call TRBD1 (6 bases). The CDR3 is 16 residues long. The germline V gene encodes CDR1 SGDLS and CDR2 YYNGEE. Trimming pared 5 bases from V and 0 bases from J, leaving 17 bases between. CDR3 nucleotide sequence: TGTGCCAGCAGTGGGGGGGGGACAACAACTAACTATGGCTACACCTTC. It codes for CASSGGGTTTNYGYTF.

This clone was detected once. The genes are TRBV27 and TRBJ1-6; D may be TRBD1 (6 bases). Germline V lookup: CDR1 MNHEY, CDR2 SMNVEV (reference sequence). Trimming pared 10 bases from V and 8 bases from J, leaving 18 bases between. This CDR3 is built from 14 residues. The CDR3 DNA reads TGTGCCACCCGCGGTGGGGGGCTCGATTCACCCCTCCACTTT. Translating gives CATRGGGLDSPLHF.

This clone has only a few counts. This chain connects TRBV4-3 to TRBJ1-5, with D possibly matching TRBD1 (5 bases). The CDR3 spans 15 residues. The V and J ends lost 0 bases and 5 bases respectively, with 11 bases between them. Germline V gene lookup returns CDR1 LGHNA and CDR2 YSLEER. The CDR3 coding sequence is TGCGCCAGCAGCCAAGATACGGGGCCGGATCAGCCCCAGCATTTT. This translates into CASSQDTGPDQPQHF.

CDR3 sequence (DNA): TGTGCCACCAGCAGGGGTCGGGGACTGGATACCTACGAGCAGTACTTC. It is translated as CATSRGRGLDTYEQYF. The J gene is TRBJ2-7, the V gene TRBV15; D might be TRBD2 (6 bases). From germline, CDR1 is LNHNV and CDR2 YYDKDF (reference sequence). This CDR3 is 16 amino acids long. V lost 3 bases and J lost 2, with 17 bases in between.

The chain joins TRBV20-1 to TRBJ1-2, with unresolved D. V was pared by 3 bases and J by 8 bases, with 10 bases between. The CDR3 is 11 amino acids. Germline CDR1 DFQATT, CDR2 SNEGSKA (reference sequence). CDR3 sequence reads: CSASRYSGYTF. As DNA, the CDR3 is TGCAGTGCTAGTCGCTATTCGGGCTACACCTTC.

The rearrangement links TRBV29-1 to TRBJ2-1; TRBD2 matches 11 bases. CDR3 size: 13 residues. V lost 5 bases, J lost 8 bases, and 5 bases stayed unmatched. Looked up from germline, CDR1 is SQVTM and CDR2 is ANQGSEA. The CDR3 DNA sequence: TGCAGCGTTACTAGCGGGAGAGGCGATGAGCAGTTCTTC. It is translated as CSVTSGRGDEQFF.

This chain connects TRBV4-3 to TRBJ1-2, with D possibly TRBD1 on 5 matching bases. CDR3 length: 15 amino acids. V was pared by 4 bases and J by 2 bases, with 14 bases between. The germline gives CDR1 LGHNA, CDR2 YSLEER. CDR3 sequence reads: CASSPVSGQNYGYTF. CDR3 nucleotide sequence: TGCGCCAGCAGCCCAGTATCTGGACAAAACTATGGCTACACCTTC.

V usage is TRBV28 and J usage is TRBJ2-1, with 11 bases matching TRBD2. CDR1 and CDR2 (germline): MDHEN, SYDVKM. The ends lost 2 bases at V and 3 bases at J; junction bases unmatched: 3. This CDR3 is 16 amino acids long. In DNA form, the CDR3 reads TGTGCCAGCAGTTTAGGACTAGCGGGTATCTACAATGAGCAGTTCTTC. It translates to CASSLGLAGIYNEQFF. The variable domain in full, completed from reference TRBV28 and TRBJ2-1, reads DVKVTQSSRYLVKRTGEKVFLECVQDMDHENMFWYRQDPGLGLRLIYFSYDVKMKEKGDIPEGYSVSREKKERFSLILESASTNQTSMYLCASSLGLAGIYNEQFFGPGTRLTVL.

The chain is built from TRBV13 and TRBJ2-4; D is ambiguous. Trimming took off 3 bases at V and 0 bases at J, with 12 bases between the two ends. This CDR3 contains 16 residues. Germline CDR1 PRHDT, CDR2 FYEKMQ (reference sequence). The DNA for the CDR3 is TGTGCCAGCAGCTTGGGCGTCCAACTAGCCAAAAACATTCAGTACTTC. As protein: CASSLGVQLAKNIQYF.

This rearrangement joins TRBV29-1 to TRBJ2-3; 8 nucleotides line up with TRBD2. Looked up from germline, CDR1 is SQVTM and CDR2 is ANQGSEA. The J segment lost 3 bases and the V segment lost 5 bases, leaving 7 bases of the junction unmatched. The CDR3 extends over 14 amino acids. CDR3 in DNA: TGCAGCGTTAATCCGGGACTAGTAACAGATACGCAGTATTTT. Amino acids: CSVNPGLVTDTQYF.